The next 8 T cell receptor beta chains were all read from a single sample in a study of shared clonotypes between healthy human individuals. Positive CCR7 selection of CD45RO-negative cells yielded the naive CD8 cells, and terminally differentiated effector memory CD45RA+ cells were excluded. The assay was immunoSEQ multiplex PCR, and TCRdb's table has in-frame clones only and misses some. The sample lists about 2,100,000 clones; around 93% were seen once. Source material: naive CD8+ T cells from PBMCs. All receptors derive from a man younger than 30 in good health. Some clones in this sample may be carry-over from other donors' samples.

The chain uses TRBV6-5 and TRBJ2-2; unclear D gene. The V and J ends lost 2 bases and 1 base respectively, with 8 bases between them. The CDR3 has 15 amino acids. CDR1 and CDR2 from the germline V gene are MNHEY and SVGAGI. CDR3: CASSYGYGNTGELFF. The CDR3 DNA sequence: TGTGCCAGCAGTTACGGGTACGGGAACACCGGGGAGCTGTTTTTT.

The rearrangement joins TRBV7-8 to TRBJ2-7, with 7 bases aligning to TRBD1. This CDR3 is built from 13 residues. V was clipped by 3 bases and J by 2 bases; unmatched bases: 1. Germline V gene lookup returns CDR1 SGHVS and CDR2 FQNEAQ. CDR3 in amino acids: CASSFGQAYEQYF. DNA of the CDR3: TGTGCCAGCAGCTTCGGACAGGCCTACGAGCAGTACTTC.

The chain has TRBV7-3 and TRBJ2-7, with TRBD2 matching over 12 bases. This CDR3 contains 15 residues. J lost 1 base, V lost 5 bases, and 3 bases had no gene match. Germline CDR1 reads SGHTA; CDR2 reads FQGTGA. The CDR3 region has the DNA TGTGCCAGCAGCGAACTAGCGGGAGGATCCTACGAGCAGTACTTC. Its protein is CASSELAGGSYEQYF.

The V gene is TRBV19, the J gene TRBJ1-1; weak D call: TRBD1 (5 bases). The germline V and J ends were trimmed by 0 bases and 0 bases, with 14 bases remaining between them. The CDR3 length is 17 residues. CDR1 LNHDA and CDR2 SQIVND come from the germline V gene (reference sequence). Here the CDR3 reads CASSIDGEGFLNTEAFF. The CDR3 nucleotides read TGTGCCAGTAGTATAGATGGGGAGGGGTTCCTGAACACTGAAGCTTTCTTT.

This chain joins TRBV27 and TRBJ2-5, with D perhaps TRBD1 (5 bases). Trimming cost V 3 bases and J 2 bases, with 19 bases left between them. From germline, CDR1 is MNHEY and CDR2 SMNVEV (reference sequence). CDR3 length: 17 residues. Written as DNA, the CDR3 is TGTGCCAGCAGTTTCCTCACCCTCTGGGGCCCTCAAGAGACCCAGTACTTC. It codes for CASSFLTLWGPQETQYF.

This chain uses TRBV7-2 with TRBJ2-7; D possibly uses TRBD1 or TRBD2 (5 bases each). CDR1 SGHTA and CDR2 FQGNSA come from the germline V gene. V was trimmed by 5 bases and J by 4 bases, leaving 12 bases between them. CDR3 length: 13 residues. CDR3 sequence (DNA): TGTGCCAGCAGCACCCGGGACGGGTACGAGCAGTACTTC. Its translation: CASSTRDGYEQYF.

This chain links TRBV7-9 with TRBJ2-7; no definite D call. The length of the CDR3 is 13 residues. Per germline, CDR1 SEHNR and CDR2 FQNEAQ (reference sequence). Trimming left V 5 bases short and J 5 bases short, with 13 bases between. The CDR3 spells CASSLSNRHEQYF. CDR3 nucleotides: TGTGCCAGCAGCCTATCAAACCGCCACGAGCAGTACTTC.

The CDR3 sequence: CASSTVAHEQYF. CDR3 bases: TGTGCCAGCAGCACTGTGGCTCACGAGCAGTACTTC. The chain has TRBV9 and TRBJ2-7; D is undetermined. The CDR3 totals 12 residues. V was trimmed by 4 bases and J by 5 bases, leaving 10 bases between them. Germline V gives CDR1 SGDLS, CDR2 YYNGEE.